This T cell receptor beta chain derives from a study of identical twins listed by TCRdb under 2016. Regarding the study in general: To test whether fetal clonotypes persist, the study used deep sequencing on TCR alpha and beta repertoires from monozygotic twins, unrelated adults of various ages, and cord blood. To rule out contamination, replicate twin experiments were performed at different times with different library preparation protocols. The paper as a whole reports these results and caveats: Abundant cord blood beta clonotypes carried fewer insertions; young adult naive repertoires showed a weaker similar trend, while memory repertoires showed none. Compared with coincidental sharing between unrelated individuals, out-of-frame TCR alpha sequences shared between twins had an excess of sequences with low generation probability. In beta out-of-frame sequences, excess twin sharing was weaker, because having fewer shared sequences lowered the signal-to-noise ratio. Because the same donors could not be followed over many years, conclusions were based on cross-sectional statistical analysis. In monozygotic twins, out-of-frame TCR alpha sharing was systematically underestimated by recombination models, although the models agreed with sharing between unrelated individuals. Invariant T cells such as MAIT and iNKT could partly confound zero-insertion analyses, though diverse VJ usage argued against this for most clonotypes.

The cysteine opens and the phenylalanine closes a CDR3 of 15 amino acids. Here the CDR3 DNA is all that survives: 45 bases in frame from base 1. For CDR1 and CDR2, the germline V gene lists SGDLS and YYNGEE. Clipping removes 0 bases from V and 8 bases from J, with 7 as the unmatched junction base count. All donors were healthy Caucasians. The twin cohort comprised three pairs of female monozygotic twins, all aged roughly 18 to 29 years. The RNA used for TCR libraries was isolated from peripheral blood mononuclear cells. The protocol used for the library was 5' RACE. Sequencing relied on an Illumina HiSeq 2000. A universal primer binding site was introduced by template switching, and a unique molecular identifier was present in the final cDNA, enabling accurate counting of TCR cDNA molecules. Specific primers in the conserved constant-segment region were used to synthesize first-strand cDNA for the TCR alpha and beta chains. To control for contamination, each cDNA library was double barcoded with a SMART-Mk sample barcode plus Illumina barcodes. Two successive PCR steps introduced TruSeq adapter sequences along with Illumina sample barcodes. The Illumina HiSeq platform was used with custom primers to sequence TCR alpha and beta cDNA libraries. Per the authors' processing: Raw reads were processed with MiGEC to extract unique molecular identifiers, and MiXCR was used to determine CDR3 positions. For each individual, recombination models were inferred using an EM algorithm with the repgenHMM and IGoR tools. Shared clonotypes were analyzed with the tcR package in R, and sharing was normalized by the product of cloneset sizes. Out-of-frame nonproductive sequences were analyzed to study raw recombination free of thymic and clonal selection effects. The raw public reads went through TCRdb reprocessing: fastp at Q25, MiXCR clone calling, in-frame beta chains kept. Each CDR3 protein gets just one entry, which takes the most common genes and DNA from the rows behind it. The V and J calls and clone size are TCRdb's, not the authors'. For this sample the table gives hundreds of thousands of distinct CDR3 sequences, of which 21% were detected only once. In total, the top ten clones hold 4% to 5.5% of the sample.

Regarding this clonotype: Its target antigen remains unknown. No base quality values were provided; no much bigger clone lies one nucleotide off.

These same data were also listed under a study on T cells expressing NK-cell markers. As that second study puts it: In sorted CD3+CD56+NKG2C+, CD3+CD56+NKG2C- and CD3+CD56-NKG2C+ T-cell subsets from eight or nine donors, TCR beta-chain repertoires were profiled. Among the eight sequenced donors, seven were HCMV-seropositive and one was HCMV-seronegative. To restrict sorting to alphabetaTCR-expressing T cells, an anti-gammadeltaTCR antibody was added in several experiments. In six donors, the dominant CD3+CD56+NKG2C+ clonotypes were among the top 10 CD8+ clonotypes and accounted for about 1.0-7.5% of CD8+ T cells. Those dominant clonotypes were again the most abundant among CD3+CD56-NKG2C+ cells in a handful of donors, at about 28.3-60.1%. It remained unclear whether the expanded NKG2C-expressing T cell clones were specific for HCMV antigens. All eight donors whose samples were sequenced were randomly selected healthy volunteers, three of them men and five women. A commercial ELISA kit detecting HCMV-specific IgG in serum was used to determine HCMV serostatus. For about 6 donors, unsorted PBMC were also used to sequence bulk peripheral blood T-cell repertoires. Reads were demultiplexed and grouped by UMI with MIGEC, and clonotypes were assembled and quantified with MiTCR. To exclude erroneous sequences, only TCR cDNA sequences supported by at least two reads were retained. The tcR package was used for downstream repertoire analysis, with clonotypes matched between fractions based on CDR3 nucleotide sequence plus V segment. VDJmatch was used to annotate antigen specificity against VDJdb, with one amino acid substitution in CDR3 allowed.

The clonotype was recovered from a woman aged 18-29 years in good health. The chain was built from TRBV9 and TRBJ2-2, with TRBD2 identical over 7 junction bases. The sample comprised PBMCs. Here the CDR3 is given as CASSVGTSFSGELFF. The DNA is as follows: TGTGCCAGCAGCGTAGGGACTAGTTTCTCGGGGGAGCTGTTTTTT.